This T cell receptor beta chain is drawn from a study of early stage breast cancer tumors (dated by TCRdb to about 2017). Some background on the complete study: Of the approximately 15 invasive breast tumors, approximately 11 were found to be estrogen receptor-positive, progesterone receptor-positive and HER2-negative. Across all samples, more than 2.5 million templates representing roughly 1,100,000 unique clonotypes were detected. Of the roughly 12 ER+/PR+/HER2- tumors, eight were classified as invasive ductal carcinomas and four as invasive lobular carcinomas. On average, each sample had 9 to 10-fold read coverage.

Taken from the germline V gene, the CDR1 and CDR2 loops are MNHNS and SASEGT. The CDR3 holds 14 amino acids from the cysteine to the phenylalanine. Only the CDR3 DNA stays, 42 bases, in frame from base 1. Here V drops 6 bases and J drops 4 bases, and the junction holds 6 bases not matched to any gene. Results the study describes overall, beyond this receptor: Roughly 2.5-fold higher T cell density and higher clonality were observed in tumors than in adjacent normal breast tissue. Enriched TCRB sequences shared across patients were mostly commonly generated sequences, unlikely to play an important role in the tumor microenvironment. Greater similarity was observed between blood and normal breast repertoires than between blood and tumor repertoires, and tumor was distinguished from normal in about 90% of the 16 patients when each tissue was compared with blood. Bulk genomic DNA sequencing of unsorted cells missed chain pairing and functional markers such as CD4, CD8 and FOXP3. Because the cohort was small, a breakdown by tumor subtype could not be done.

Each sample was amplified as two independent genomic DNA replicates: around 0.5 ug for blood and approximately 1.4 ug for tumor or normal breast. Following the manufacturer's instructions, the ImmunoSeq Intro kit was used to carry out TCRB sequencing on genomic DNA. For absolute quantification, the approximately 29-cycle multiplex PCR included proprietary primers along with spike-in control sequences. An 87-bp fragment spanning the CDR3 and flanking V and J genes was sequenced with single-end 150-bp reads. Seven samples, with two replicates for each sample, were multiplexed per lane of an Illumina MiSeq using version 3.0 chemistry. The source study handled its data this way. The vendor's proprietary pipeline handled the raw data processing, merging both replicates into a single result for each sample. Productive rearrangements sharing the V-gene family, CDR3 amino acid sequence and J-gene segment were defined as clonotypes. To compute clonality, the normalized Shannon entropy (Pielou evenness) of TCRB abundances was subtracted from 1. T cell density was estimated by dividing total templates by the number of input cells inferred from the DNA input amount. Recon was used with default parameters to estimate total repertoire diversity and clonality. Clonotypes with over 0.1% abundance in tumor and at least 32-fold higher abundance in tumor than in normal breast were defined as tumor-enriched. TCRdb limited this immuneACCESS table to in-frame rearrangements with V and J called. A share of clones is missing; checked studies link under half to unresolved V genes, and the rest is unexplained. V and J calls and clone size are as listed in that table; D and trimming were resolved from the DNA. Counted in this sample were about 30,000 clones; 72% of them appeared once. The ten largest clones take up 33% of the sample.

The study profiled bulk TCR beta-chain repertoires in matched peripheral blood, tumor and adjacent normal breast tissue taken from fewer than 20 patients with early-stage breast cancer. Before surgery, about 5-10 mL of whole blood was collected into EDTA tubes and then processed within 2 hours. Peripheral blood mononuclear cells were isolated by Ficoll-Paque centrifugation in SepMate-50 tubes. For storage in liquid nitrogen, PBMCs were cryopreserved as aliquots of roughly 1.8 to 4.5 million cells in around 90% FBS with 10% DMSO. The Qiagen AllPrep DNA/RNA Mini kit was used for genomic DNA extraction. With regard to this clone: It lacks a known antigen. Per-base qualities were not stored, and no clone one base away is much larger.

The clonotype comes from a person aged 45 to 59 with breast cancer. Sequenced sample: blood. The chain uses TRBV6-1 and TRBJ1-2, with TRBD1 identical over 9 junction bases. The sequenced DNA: TGTGCCAGCAGAAACAGGGGGCGTAGCTATGGCTACACCTTC. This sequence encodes CASRNRGRSYGYTF.